The clone carrying this TCR beta chain has a count of ten or more. The target antigen is unknown. This record comes from a study of neurological immune-mediated disorders. Study-wide results and limits: The greatest TCR clonal expansion occurred in HTLV-1-associated myelopathy and the least in multiple sclerosis, which fell below healthy controls.

The CDR3 consists of 14 residues. J was trimmed by 8 bases and V by 6 bases; bases with no gene match: 7. TCRdb itself ran the 5' RACE reads through MiXCR, one entry per CDR3 protein. The sample gives tens of thousands of distinct CDR3 sequences, roughly 3.3% of which show up once; around 3.1% is in the top ten. Sequencing was carried out using PBMCs. V gene TRBV12-3 or TRBV12-4 combines with J gene TRBJ1-2; 12 nucleotides agree with TRBD1. The TCR originated in a woman in her 50s with multiple sclerosis. The DNA of the CDR3 is TGTGCCAGCAGCCGGGACAGGGGGCTAGGGGGCTACACCTTC. Its translation is CASSRDRGLGGYTF.